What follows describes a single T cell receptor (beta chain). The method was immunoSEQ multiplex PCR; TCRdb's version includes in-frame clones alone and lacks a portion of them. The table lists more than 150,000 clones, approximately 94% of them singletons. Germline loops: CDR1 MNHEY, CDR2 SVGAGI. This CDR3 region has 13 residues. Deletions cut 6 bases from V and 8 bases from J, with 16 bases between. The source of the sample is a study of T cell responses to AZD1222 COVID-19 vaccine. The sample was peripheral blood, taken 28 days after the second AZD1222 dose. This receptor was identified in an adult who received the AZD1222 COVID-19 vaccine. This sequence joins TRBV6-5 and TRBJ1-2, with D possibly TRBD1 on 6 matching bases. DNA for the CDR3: TGTGCCAGCAGGGTACAGGGATCTTGGGGCTACACCTTC. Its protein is CASRVQGSWGYTF.